There are a few counts of the clone carrying this T cell receptor beta chain. The antigen remains undetermined. This entry is derived from a study of cytomegalovirus exposure and HLA in healthy donors. The PCR employed 60 Vbeta primers together with 13 Jbeta primers. The repertoire was sequenced with immunoSEQ multiplex PCR; TCRdb's copy has only in-frame clones and lacks some. The data hold 150,000 to 200,000 clones, with 75% to 85% observed a single time. The CDR3 runs to 15 residues. The junction had 9 bases not matched to a gene; V was cut back by 5 bases and J by 7 bases. The V gene's germline CDR1 is SEHNR and CDR2 FQNEAQ (reference sequence). Findings and caveats of the study: There were reportedly fewer N-insertions in an Asian-associated ancestry cluster than the approximately 670-donor mean, in a later analysis. By HLA locus, TCR association rates varied in a later analysis, with DRB1 showing the most and HLA-C the fewest.

The gene calls are TRBV7-9 and TRBJ2-2; TRBD1 matches 8 bases. Material for sequencing was PBMCs. This sequence originates from a woman aged 45 to 65 in good health and CMV-seropositive. The CDR3: CASSEPRGRVGELFF. In DNA, the CDR3 is TGTGCCAGCAGCGAACCCAGGGGGCGCGTCGGGGAGCTGTTTTTT.